Listed below are T cell receptor beta chains from one sample, sequenced in a study of T cell changes during pregnancy in multiple sclerosis. Generated by immunoSEQ multiplex PCR, the TCRdb table keeps only in-frame clones and is missing some. In the table there are 70,000 to 85,000 clones, 92% of which are singletons. The material sequenced was peripheral blood, taken before pregnancy. The receptors derive from a female donor with multiple sclerosis, enrolled in a pregnancy study. Each CDR3 is given with its conserved first and last residue. The D gene is left open where the match is weak. Expanded clones get a size class; other rows say once, few or many, or leave the size out.

j_call d_call clone_size v_call cdr3_aa cdr3_nt
TRBJ2-1 - - TRBV28 CASSPTGFQSSYNEQFF TGTGCCAGCAGCCCCACCGGGTTCCAGAGCTCCTACAATGAGCAGTTCTTC
TRBJ1-3 - - TRBV7-6 CASSLGRGSSGNTIYF TGTGCCAGCAGCTTAGGAAGGGGGAGCTCTGGAAACACCATATATTTT
TRBJ2-7 - - TRBV27 CASSPIVSVNSYEQYF TGTGCCAGCAGCCCCATAGTGTCGGTCAACTCCTACGAGCAGTACTTC
TRBJ2-1 TRBD2 - TRBV6-6 CASRSSGVHQGEQFF TGTGCCAGCAGGTCTAGCGGGGTCCACCAGGGGGAGCAGTTCTTC
TRBJ2-1 TRBD2 once TRBV9 CASSVGLADYNEQFF TGTGCCAGCAGCGTAGGACTAGCGGACTACAATGAGCAGTTCTTC
TRBJ2-3 TRBD2 once TRBV7-9 CAWGTISTDTQYF TGTGCCTGGGGGACTATCAGCACAGATACGCAGTATTTT
TRBJ2-1 - once TRBV4-3 CASSNIPPRGLANEQFF TGCGCCAGCAGCAACATACCCCCCCGCGGGCTAGCGAATGAGCAGTTCTTC
TRBJ2-1 TRBD2 - TRBV9 CASSAGLAGGNEQFF TGTGCCAGCAGCGCGGGACTAGCGGGCGGGAATGAGCAGTTCTTC
TRBJ1-5 TRBD1 - TRBV28 CASSFRGQYSNQPQHF TGTGCCAGCAGTTTCAGGGGACAGTATAGCAATCAGCCCCAGCATTTT
TRBJ2-5 TRBD2 - TRBV27 CASSLAGVETQYF TGTGCCAGCAGTTTAGCGGGAGTTGAGACCCAGTACTTC
TRBJ2-3 TRBD1 - TRBV19 CASSKGQGFTDTQYF TGTGCCAGTAGTAAGGGACAGGGGTTCACAGATACGCAGTATTTT
TRBJ2-2 - - TRBV18 CASSPRRNTGELFF TGTGCCAGCTCACCACGTCGGAACACCGGGGAGCTGTTTTTT
TRBJ1-5 - - TRBV2 CASSDRTGYQPQHF TGTGCCAGCAGTGACAGAACCGGGTACCAGCCCCAGCATTTT
TRBJ2-1 - once TRBV14 CASSQDFAGLLAYNEQFF TGTGCCAGCAGCCAAGACTTTGCAGGGCTGTTGGCCTACAATGAGCAGTTCTTC
TRBJ2-3 - - TRBV5-5 CASSADDWRAGDTQYF TGTGCCAGCAGCGCCGATGACTGGCGGGCCGGAGATACGCAGTATTTT
TRBJ1-2 TRBD1 - TRBV27 CASSAYFGTANGYTF TGTGCCAGCAGTGCGTACTTCGGGACAGCAAATGGCTACACCTTC
TRBJ2-2 TRBD2 once TRBV11-3 CASSLAGTSGGGRELFF TGTGCCAGCAGCTTAGCCGGGACTAGCGGAGGGGGTCGGGAGCTGTTTTTT
TRBJ2-7 - - TRBV30 CAWTLDERGYEQYF TGTGCCTGGACTCTTGATGAGCGCGGCTACGAGCAGTACTTC
TRBJ2-1 TRBD1 - TRBV7-9 CASSLRQGALYNEQFF TGTGCCAGCAGCTTACGACAGGGGGCGCTTTACAATGAGCAGTTCTTC
TRBJ1-2 TRBD1 - TRBV28 CASSLDYTGTGYGYTF TGTGCCAGCAGTTTAGATTATACCGGGACAGGCTATGGCTACACCTTC
TRBJ1-1 - - TRBV6-1 CASTTRGWTEAFF TGTGCCAGCACTACCAGGGGCTGGACTGAAGCTTTCTTT
TRBJ2-1 TRBD2 once TRBV6-1 CASSEEGLAGWDEQFF TGTGCCAGCAGTGAAGAAGGGCTAGCGGGATGGGATGAGCAGTTCTTC
TRBJ1-1 TRBD1 - TRBV28 CASRLQGAVAFF TGTGCCAGCAGACTACAGGGGGCCGTAGCTTTCTTT